This T cell receptor beta chain emerged from a study of T cell responses to AZD1222 COVID-19 vaccine. Regarding the study as a whole: White British people made up most donors, females outnumbered males, and clonal diversity was possibly underestimated.

In the case of this clone: Its antigen is currently unknown.

The method was immunoSEQ multiplex PCR; TCRdb's version includes in-frame clones alone and lacks a portion of them. This sample has 100,000 to 150,000 clones, with under 90% found just once. The sample in question was peripheral blood, obtained on day 0 of AZD1222 vaccination. The receptor was derived from an adult in good health.

CDR3: CASSQDTSYGYTF. The CDR3 nucleotides read TGTGCCAGCAGCCAAGACACCAGCTATGGCTACACCTTC. This chain links TRBV14 with TRBJ1-2; D gene ambiguous. Looked up from germline, CDR1 is SGHDN and CDR2 is FVKESK. The CDR3 is made up of 13 amino acids. Trimming shortened V by 0 bases and J by 4 bases, and 6 bases separated the two germline ends.